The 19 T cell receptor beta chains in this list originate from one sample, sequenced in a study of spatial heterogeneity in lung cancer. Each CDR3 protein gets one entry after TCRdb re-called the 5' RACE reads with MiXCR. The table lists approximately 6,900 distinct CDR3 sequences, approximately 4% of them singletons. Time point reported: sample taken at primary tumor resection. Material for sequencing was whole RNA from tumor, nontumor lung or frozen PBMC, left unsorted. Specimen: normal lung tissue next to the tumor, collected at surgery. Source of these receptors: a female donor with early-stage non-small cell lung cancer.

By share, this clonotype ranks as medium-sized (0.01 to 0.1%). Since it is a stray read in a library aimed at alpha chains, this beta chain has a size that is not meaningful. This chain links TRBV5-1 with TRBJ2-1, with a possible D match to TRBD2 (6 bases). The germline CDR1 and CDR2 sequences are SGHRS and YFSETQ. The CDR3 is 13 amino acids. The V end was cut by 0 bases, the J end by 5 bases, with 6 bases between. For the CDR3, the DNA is TGCGCCAGCAGCTTGGGGAGGGACAATGAGCAGTTCTTC. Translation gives CASSLGRDNEQFF.

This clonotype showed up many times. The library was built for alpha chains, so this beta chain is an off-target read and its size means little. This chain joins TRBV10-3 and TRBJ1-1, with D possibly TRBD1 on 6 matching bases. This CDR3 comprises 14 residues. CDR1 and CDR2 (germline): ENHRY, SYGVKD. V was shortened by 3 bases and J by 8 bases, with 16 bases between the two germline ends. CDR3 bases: TGTGCCATCAGTGATTCGGGGGGCGCACAGGAAGCTTTCTTT. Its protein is CAISDSGGAQEAFF.

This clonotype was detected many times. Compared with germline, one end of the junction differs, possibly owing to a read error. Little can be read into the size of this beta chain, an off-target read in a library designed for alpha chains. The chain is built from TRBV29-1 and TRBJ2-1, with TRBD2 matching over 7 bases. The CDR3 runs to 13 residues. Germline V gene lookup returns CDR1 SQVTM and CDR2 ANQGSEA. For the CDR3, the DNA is TGCAGTGTTGAGGGGAGGGCCTACAATGAGCAGTTCTTC. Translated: CSVEGRAYNEQFF.

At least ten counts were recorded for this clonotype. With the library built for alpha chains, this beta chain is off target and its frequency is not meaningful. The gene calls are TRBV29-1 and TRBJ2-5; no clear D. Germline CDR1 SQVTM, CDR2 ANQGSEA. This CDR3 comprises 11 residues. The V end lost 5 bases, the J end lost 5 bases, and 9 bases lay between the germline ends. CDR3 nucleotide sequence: TGCAGCGTTTGGGGTAGGGAGACCCAGTACTTC. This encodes CSVWGRETQYF.

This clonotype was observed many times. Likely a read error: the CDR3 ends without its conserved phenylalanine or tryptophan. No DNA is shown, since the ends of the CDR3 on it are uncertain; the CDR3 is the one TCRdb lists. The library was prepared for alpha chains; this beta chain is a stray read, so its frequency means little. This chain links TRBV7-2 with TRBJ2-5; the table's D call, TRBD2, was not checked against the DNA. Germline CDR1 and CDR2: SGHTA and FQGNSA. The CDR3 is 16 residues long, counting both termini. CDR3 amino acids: CASSLGNDLASGLRYL.

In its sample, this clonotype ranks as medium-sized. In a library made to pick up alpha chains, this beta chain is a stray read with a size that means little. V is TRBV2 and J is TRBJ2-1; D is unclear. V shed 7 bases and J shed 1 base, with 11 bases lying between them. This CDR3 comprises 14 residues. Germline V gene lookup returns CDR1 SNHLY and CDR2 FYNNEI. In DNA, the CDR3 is TGTGCCAGCAACCCCTCCACGTCCTACAATGAGCAGTTCTTC. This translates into CASNPSTSYNEQFF.

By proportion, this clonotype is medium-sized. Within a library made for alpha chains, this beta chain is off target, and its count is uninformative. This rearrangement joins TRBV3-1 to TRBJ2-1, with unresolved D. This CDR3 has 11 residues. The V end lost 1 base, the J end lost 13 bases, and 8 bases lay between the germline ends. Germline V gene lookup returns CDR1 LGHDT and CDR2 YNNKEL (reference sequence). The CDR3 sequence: CASSQARIQFF. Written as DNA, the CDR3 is TGTGCCAGCAGCCAAGCTCGGATTCAGTTCTTC.

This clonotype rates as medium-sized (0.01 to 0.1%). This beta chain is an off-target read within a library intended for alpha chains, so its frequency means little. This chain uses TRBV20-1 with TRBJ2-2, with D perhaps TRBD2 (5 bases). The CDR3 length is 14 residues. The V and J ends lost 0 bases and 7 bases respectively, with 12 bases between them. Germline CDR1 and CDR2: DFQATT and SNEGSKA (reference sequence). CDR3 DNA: TGCAGTGCTAGAGATCTCAGTCGGGGCGGGGAGCTGTTTTTT. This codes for CSARDLSRGGELFF.

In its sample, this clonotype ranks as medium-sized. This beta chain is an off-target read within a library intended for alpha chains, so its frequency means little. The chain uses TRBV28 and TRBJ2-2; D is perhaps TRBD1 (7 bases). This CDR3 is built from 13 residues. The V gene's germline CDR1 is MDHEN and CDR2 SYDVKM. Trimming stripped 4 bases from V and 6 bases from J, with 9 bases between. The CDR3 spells CASSSRGAGELFF. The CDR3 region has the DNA TGTGCCAGCAGTTCCAGGGGGGCCGGGGAGCTGTTTTTT. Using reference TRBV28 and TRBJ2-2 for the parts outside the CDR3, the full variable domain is DVKVTQSSRYLVKRTGEKVFLECVQDMDHENMFWYRQDPGLGLRLIYFSYDVKMKEKGDIPEGYSVSREKKERFSLILESASTNQTSMYLCASSSRGAGELFFGEGSRLTVL.

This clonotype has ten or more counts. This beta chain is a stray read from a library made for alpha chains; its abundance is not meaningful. In DNA form, the CDR3 reads TGCAGTGCCGACAGCCAAGGGACTGAAGCTTTCTTT. Translating it yields CSADSQGTEAFF. The chain joins TRBV20-1 to TRBJ1-1, with D possibly matching TRBD1 (5 bases). The CDR3 length is 12 residues. Germline V gene lookup returns CDR1 DFQATT and CDR2 SNEGSKA (reference sequence). V was cut by 6 bases and J by 5 bases, with 13 bases left in between.

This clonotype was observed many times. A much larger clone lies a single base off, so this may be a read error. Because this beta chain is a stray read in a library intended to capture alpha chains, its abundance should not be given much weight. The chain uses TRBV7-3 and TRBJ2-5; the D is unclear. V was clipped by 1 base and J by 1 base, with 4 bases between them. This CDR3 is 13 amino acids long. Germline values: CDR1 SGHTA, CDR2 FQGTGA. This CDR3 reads CASSLSPQETQYF. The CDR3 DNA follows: TGTGCCAGCAGCTTAAGCCCCCAAGAGACCCAGTACTTC. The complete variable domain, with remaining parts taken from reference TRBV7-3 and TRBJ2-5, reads GAGVSQTPSNKVTEKGKYVELRCDPISGHTALYWYRQSLGQGPEFLIYFQGTGAADDSGLPNDRFFAVRPEGSVSTLKIQRTERGDSAVYLCASSLSPQETQYFGPGTRLLVL.

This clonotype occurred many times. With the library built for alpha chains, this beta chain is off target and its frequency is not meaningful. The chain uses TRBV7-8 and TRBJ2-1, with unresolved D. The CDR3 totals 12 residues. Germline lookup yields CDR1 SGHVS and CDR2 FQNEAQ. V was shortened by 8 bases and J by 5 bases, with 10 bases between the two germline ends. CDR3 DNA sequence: TGTGCCAGCCGCAAAACCCACAATGAGCAGTTCTTC. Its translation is CASRKTHNEQFF.

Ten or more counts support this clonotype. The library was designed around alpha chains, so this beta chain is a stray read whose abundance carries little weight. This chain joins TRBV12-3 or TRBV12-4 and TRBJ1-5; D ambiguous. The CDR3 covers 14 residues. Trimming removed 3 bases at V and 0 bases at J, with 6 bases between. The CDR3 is CASSFPGSNQPQHF. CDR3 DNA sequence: TGTGCCAGCAGTTTCCCCGGTAGCAATCAGCCCCAGCATTTT.

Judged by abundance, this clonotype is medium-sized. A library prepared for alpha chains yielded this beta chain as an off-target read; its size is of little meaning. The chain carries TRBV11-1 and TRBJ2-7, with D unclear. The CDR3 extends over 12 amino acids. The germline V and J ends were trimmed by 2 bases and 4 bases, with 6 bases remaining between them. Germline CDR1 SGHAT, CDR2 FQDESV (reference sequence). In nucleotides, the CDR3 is TGTGCCAGCAGCTTAATAGCTTACGAGCAGTACTTC. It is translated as CASSLIAYEQYF.

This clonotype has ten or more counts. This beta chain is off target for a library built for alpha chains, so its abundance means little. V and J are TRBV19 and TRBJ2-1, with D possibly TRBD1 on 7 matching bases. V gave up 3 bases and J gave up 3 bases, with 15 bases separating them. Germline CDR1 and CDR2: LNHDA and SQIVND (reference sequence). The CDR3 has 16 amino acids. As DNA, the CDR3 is TGTGCCAGTAGTATGGGGGCAGGGGGGCACTACAATGAGCAGTTCTTC. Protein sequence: CASSMGAGGHYNEQFF.

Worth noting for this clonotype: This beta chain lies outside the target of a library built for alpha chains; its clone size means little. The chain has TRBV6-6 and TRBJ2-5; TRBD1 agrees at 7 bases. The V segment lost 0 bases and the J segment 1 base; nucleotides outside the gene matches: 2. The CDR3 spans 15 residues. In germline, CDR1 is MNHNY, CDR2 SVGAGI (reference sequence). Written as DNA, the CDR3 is TGTGCCAGCAGTTACTCCCGGACAGGCCAAGAGACCCAGTACTTC. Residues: CASSYSRTGQETQYF.

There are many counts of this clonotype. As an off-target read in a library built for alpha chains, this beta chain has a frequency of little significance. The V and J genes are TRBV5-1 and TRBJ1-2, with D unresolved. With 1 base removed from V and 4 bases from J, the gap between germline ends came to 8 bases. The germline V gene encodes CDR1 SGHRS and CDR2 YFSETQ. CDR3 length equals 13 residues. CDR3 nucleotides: TGCGCCAGCAGCTTGTCACAGTCCTATGGCTACACCTTC. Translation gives CASSLSQSYGYTF. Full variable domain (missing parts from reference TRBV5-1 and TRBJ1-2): KAGVTQTPRYLIKTRGQQVTLSCSPISGHRSVSWYQQTPGQGLQFLFEYFSETQRNKGNFPGRFSGRQFSNSRSEMNVSTLELGDSALYLCASSLSQSYGYTFGSGTRLTVV.

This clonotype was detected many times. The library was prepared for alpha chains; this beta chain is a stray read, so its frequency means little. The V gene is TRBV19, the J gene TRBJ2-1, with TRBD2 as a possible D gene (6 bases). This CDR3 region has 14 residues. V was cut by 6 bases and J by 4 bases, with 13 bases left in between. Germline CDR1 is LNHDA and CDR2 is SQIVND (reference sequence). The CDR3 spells CASSLQDYYNEQFF. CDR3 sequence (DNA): TGTGCCAGTAGCCTCCAGGACTATTACAATGAGCAGTTCTTC.

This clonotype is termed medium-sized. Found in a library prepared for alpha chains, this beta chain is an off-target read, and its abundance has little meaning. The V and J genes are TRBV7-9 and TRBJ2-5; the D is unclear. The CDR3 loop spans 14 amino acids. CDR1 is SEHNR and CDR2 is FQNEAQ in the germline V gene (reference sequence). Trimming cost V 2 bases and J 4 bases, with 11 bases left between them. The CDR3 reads CASSLSRRGETQYF. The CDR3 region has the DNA TGTGCCAGCAGCTTAAGTCGGAGAGGAGAGACCCAGTACTTC.